Below are 21 T cell receptor beta chains sequenced from a single sample in a study of spatial heterogeneity in lung cancer. Stated time point: sample taken at primary tumor resection. TCRdb re-analysed the 5' RACE reads in MiXCR, keeping a single row per CDR3 protein. The sample has some 21,000 distinct CDR3 sequences, 4.6% seen once. The sample in question was PBMCs, obtained at surgery. Receptors originate from a male donor with early-stage non-small cell lung cancer.

This clonotype occurred many times. The chain links TRBV27 to TRBJ2-3; TRBD2 agrees at 9 bases. Germline assignment: CDR1 MNHEY and CDR2 SMNVEV (reference sequence). The junction had 5 bases not matched to a gene; V was cut back by 5 bases and J by 2 bases. This CDR3 spans 15 amino acids. The CDR3 DNA follows: TGTGCCAGCAGTAGGGGACTAGCCGCCACAGATACGCAGTATTTT. Amino acid sequence: CASSRGLAATDTQYF.

This clonotype showed up many times. This chain joins TRBV7-9 and TRBJ1-2, with D possibly matching TRBD1 (5 bases). The CDR3 loop spans 11 amino acids. Germline V gene sequence: CDR1 SEHNR, CDR2 FQNEAQ (reference sequence). V shed 5 bases and J shed 5 bases, with 6 bases lying between them. This CDR3 is CASSPGYGYTF. For the CDR3, the DNA is TGTGCCAGCAGCCCAGGGTATGGCTACACCTTC.

This clonotype was counted many times. The V gene is TRBV29-1, the J gene TRBJ1-4, with D tentatively TRBD1 (6 bases). The germline V gene has CDR1 SQVTM and CDR2 ANQGSEA. Trimming pared 4 bases from V and 0 bases from J, leaving 9 bases between. CDR3 length: 14 amino acids. The CDR3 loop is CSVGQEATNEKLFF. The CDR3 region has the DNA TGCAGCGTTGGACAGGAAGCAACTAATGAAAAACTGTTTTTT.

In its sample, this clonotype was seen many times. This sequence joins TRBV6-5 and TRBJ2-3, with 8 bases matching TRBD1. This CDR3 has 16 residues. Germline trimming cut 2 bases from V and 0 bases from J; bases unmatched to any gene: 4. Germline CDR1 MNHEY, CDR2 SVGAGI. CDR3 nucleotide sequence: TGTGCCAGCAGTTACACAGGGGGAACTAGCACAGATACGCAGTATTTT. This translates into CASSYTGGTSTDTQYF.

This clonotype was counted many times. The chain links TRBV7-3 to TRBJ1-1; D not resolved. Germline CDR1 is SGHTA and CDR2 is FQGTGA. This CDR3 has 13 amino acids. Trimming took off 3 bases at V and 3 bases at J, with 8 bases between the two ends. The CDR3 sequence: CASSLADDTEAFF. CDR3 nucleotides: TGTGCCAGCAGCTTGGCCGACGACACTGAAGCTTTCTTT. The full variable domain, its missing parts supplied by reference TRBV7-3 and TRBJ1-1, is GAGVSQTPSNKVTEKGKYVELRCDPISGHTALYWYRQSLGQGPEFLIYFQGTGAADDSGLPNDRFFAVRPEGSVSTLKIQRTERGDSAVYLCASSLADDTEAFFGQGTRLTVV.

The genes are TRBV7-3 and TRBJ2-1; D might be TRBD2 (5 bases). This CDR3 contains 16 residues. Germline assignment: CDR1 SGHTA and CDR2 FQGTGA. Trimming took 5 bases from V and 0 from J, leaving 14 bases between them. The CDR3 spells CASSPQERISYNEQFF. CDR3 coding DNA: TGTGCCAGCAGCCCCCAGGAGCGGATCTCCTACAATGAGCAGTTCTTC.

This clonotype is medium-sized. V and J are TRBV29-1 and TRBJ2-5; D is unresolved. V lost 4 bases, J lost 4 bases, and 4 bases lay in between. CDR3 length: 10 residues. Germline CDR1 SQVTM, CDR2 ANQGSEA. The CDR3 loop is CSVVGETQYF. For the CDR3, the DNA is TGCAGCGTTGTCGGAGAGACCCAGTACTTC.

The table lists this clonotype with many counts. J is TRBJ2-5 and V is TRBV11-2; D gene unclear. CDR3 length equals 11 residues. Germline V lookup: CDR1 SGHAT, CDR2 FQNNGV. V dropped 6 bases and J dropped 4 bases, with 6 bases sitting between them. The CDR3 is CASRSGETQYF. In DNA, the CDR3 is TGTGCCAGCAGAAGTGGAGAGACCCAGTACTTC.

The rearrangement links TRBV6-2 or TRBV6-3 to TRBJ2-1, with 7 nucleotides matching TRBD1. V lost 2 bases to trimming and J lost 9 bases; unmatched junction nucleotides: 10. This CDR3 has 15 amino acids. Germline V gene lookup returns CDR1 MNHEY and CDR2 SVGEGT. CDR3 DNA: TGTGCCAGCAGTTACACGGCAGGGGGTGATGGTGAGCAGTTCTTC. Translating gives CASSYTAGGDGEQFF.

Many counts were recorded for this clonotype. This chain joins TRBV20-1 and TRBJ2-7; tentatively, D is TRBD1 (5 bases). The germline gives CDR1 DFQATT, CDR2 SNEGSKA (reference sequence). The CDR3 has 14 amino acids. V shed 0 bases and J shed 0 bases, with 9 bases lying between them. The CDR3 protein is CSARDIRDSYEQYF. The DNA for the CDR3 is TGCAGTGCTAGAGATATCAGGGACTCCTACGAGCAGTACTTC.

This clonotype is labeled medium-sized. The chain is built from TRBV7-8 and TRBJ1-1; D is uncertain. V was trimmed by 4 bases and J by 4 bases, leaving 7 bases between them. CDR1 and CDR2 from the germline V gene are SGHVS and FQNEAQ. The CDR3 is 12 residues long. CDR3 bases: TGTGCCAGCAGCTATCGGGTCACTGAAGCTTTCTTT. This sequence encodes CASSYRVTEAFF.

Ten or more counts support this clonotype. J is TRBJ2-6 and V is TRBV23-1; D is possibly TRBD1 or TRBD2 (5 bases each). TRBV23-1 is an ORF; its function is uncertain. Trimming took off 2 bases at V and 2 bases at J, with 7 bases between the two ends. This CDR3 has 15 amino acids. The DNA of the CDR3 is TGCGCCAGCAGTCAAGGGGGAACTGGGGCCAACGTCCTGACTTTC. This codes for CASSQGGTGANVLTF.

This clonotype was detected only a few times. The chain couples TRBV6-5 to TRBJ2-7; 8 nucleotides align to TRBD1. Trimming took 0 bases from V and 5 from J; bases not matched to a gene: 6. This CDR3 contains 15 residues. Germline V gene data show CDR1 as MNHEY and CDR2 as SVGAGI. The CDR3 DNA is TGTGCCAGCAGTTACTCGAGTCAGGACAGGGACGAGCAGTACTTC. It is translated as CASSYSSQDRDEQYF.

This clonotype was picked up many times. This rearrangement joins TRBV9 to TRBJ1-4, with TRBD1 matching over 9 bases. The length of the CDR3 is 15 residues. V gave up 7 bases and J gave up 2 bases; unmatched junction bases: 6. Germline V gene data show CDR1 as SGDLS and CDR2 as YYNGEE. The DNA for the CDR3 is TGTGCCAGCCGCCGGACAGGGGATACTAATGAAAAACTGTTTTTT. Residues: CASRRTGDTNEKLFF.

This chain links TRBV7-9 with TRBJ2-3; 10 bases match TRBD2. The V and J ends lost 5 bases and 4 bases, in that order; junction bases with no gene match: 3. The germline CDR1 and CDR2 sequences are SEHNR and FQNEAQ (reference sequence). CDR3 length equals 14 residues. The CDR3 nucleotides read TGTGCCAGCAGCCCTAGCGGGAGCGCAGATACGCAGTATTTT. Translated: CASSPSGSADTQYF.

This clonotype occurred many times. The chain uses TRBV5-1 and TRBJ2-7; 7 positions agree with TRBD1. Germline CDR1 reads SGHRS; CDR2 reads YFSETQ. J gave up 2 bases and V 3 bases, and 5 bases lay outside the gene matches. This CDR3 contains 14 residues. The CDR3 nucleotides are TGCGCCAGCAGCTACAGCACAGGGGCCTACGAGCAGTACTTC. Its translation: CASSYSTGAYEQYF.

This clonotype was picked up many times. The V and J genes are TRBV30 and TRBJ2-1; 7 bases line up with TRBD2. J gave up 6 bases and V 3 bases, and 8 bases lay outside the gene matches. The CDR3 extends over 14 amino acids. Looked up from germline, CDR1 is GTSNPN and CDR2 is SVGIG (reference sequence). CDR3 nucleotides: TGTGCCTGGAGCGGGGGGATTACGAGCAATGAGCAGTTCTTC. Residues: CAWSGGITSNEQFF.

This clonotype was found a few times. This rearrangement joins TRBV6-5 to TRBJ2-3, with TRBD2 identical over 8 bases. The J segment lost 3 bases and the V segment lost 5 bases, leaving 13 bases of the junction unmatched. Germline V gene data show CDR1 as MNHEY and CDR2 as SVGAGI. This CDR3 region has 17 residues. This chain's CDR3 is CASSRGTRPGATDTQYF. The CDR3 bases are TGTGCCAGCAGTAGGGGGACTAGACCCGGAGCAACAGATACGCAGTATTTT.

This clonotype has a count of ten or more. This chain joins TRBV7-9 and TRBJ2-4; D may be TRBD1 (5 bases). Per the germline V gene, CDR1 is SEHNR and CDR2 is FQNEAQ (reference sequence). V was trimmed by 1 base and J by 7 bases, leaving 11 bases between them. The CDR3 contains 14 residues. DNA of the CDR3: TGTGCCAGCAGCTTAGGGGGCGCATCCAACATTCAGTACTTC. It specifies CASSLGGASNIQYF.

This clonotype was detected many times. The J gene is TRBJ2-1, the V gene TRBV5-1; 7 bases match TRBD2. V lost 4 bases and J lost 9; bases outside the gene matches: 7. Germline V gene sequence: CDR1 SGHRS, CDR2 YFSETQ. The CDR3 loop spans 13 amino acids. CDR3 loop: CASSPEGLSEQFF. The DNA for the CDR3 is TGCGCCAGCAGCCCAGAGGGACTAAGTGAGCAGTTCTTC.

V is TRBV12-3 or TRBV12-4 and J is TRBJ1-5; no clear D gene. The length of the CDR3 is 14 residues. Trimming took 3 bases from V and 3 from J, leaving 9 bases between them. The DNA of the CDR3 is TGTGCCAGCAGTTTCGGACTGAACAATCAGCCCCAGCATTTT. Residues: CASSFGLNNQPQHF.